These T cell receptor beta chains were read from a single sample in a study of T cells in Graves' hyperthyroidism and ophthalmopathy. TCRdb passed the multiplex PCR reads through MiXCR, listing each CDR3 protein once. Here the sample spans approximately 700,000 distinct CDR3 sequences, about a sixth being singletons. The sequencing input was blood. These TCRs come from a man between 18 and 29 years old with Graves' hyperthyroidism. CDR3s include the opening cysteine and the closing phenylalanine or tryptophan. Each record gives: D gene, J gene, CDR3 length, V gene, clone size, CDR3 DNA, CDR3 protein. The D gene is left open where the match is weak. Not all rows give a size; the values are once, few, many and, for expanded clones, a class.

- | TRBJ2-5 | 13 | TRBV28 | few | TGTGCCAGCAGTTCCGGGGGCCTGGAGACCCAGTACTTC | CASSSGGLETQYF
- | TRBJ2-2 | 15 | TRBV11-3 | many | TGTGCCAGCAGCTTGAGGGCCTCGAACACCGGGGAGCTGTTTTTT | CASSLRASNTGELFF
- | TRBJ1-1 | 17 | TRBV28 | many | TGTGCCAGCAGTTTATTTCGGGGGATGGCCCGGGACACTGAAGCTTTCTTT | CASSLFRGMARDTEAFF
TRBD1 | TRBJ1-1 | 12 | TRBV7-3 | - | TGTGCCAGCAGCTTAGGACAGGGGGCAACTTTCTTT | CASSLGQGATFF
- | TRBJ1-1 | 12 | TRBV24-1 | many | TGTGCCACCAGTGACTCCGGTGCGGGAGCTTTCTTT | CATSDSGAGAFF
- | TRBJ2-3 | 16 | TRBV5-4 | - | TGTGCCAGCAGCCTGGCGTTGGAGGGCGGCACAGATACGCAGTATTTT | CASSLALEGGTDTQYF
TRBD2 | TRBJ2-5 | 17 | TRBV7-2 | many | TGTGCCAGCAGCTTAGGAGTTTCTAGCGGAGGAGGGGAGACCCAGTACTTC | CASSLGVSSGGGETQYF
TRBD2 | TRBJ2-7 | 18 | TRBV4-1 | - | TGCGCCAGCAGCTTCTACCCGGGACTAGCGGGAGGGCTTTACGAGCAGTACTTC | CASSFYPGLAGGLYEQYF
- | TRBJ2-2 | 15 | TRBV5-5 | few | TGTGCCAGCAGCGTACCGGGACAGAACACCGGGGAGCTGTTTTTT | CASSVPGQNTGELFF
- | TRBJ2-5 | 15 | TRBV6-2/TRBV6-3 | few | TGTGCCAGCAGTTACTGGACAGCATTCCAAGAGACCCAGTACTTC | CASSYWTAFQETQYF
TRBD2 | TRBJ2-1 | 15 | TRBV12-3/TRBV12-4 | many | TGTGCCAGCAGTTTTAGGACTAGCGGGATCCATGAGCAGTTCTTC | CASSFRTSGIHEQFF
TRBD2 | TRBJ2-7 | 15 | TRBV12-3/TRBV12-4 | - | TGTGCCAGCACCCTAGCGGGACTAGACGGGGACGAGCAGTACTTC | CASTLAGLDGDEQYF
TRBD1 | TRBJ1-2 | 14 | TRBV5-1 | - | TGCGCCAGCAGCTGGGGACAGTCAAACTATGGCTACACCTTC | CASSWGQSNYGYTF
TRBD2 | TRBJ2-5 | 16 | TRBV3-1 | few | TGTGCCAGCACCCCAATGATAGCGGGAGGACAAGAGACCCAGTACTTC | CASTPMIAGGQETQYF
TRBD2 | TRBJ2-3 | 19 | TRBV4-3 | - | TGCGCCAGCAGCCGGGGGCTAGCGGGAGCTAAGGTGCGCACAGATACGCAGTATTTT | CASSRGLAGAKVRTDTQYF
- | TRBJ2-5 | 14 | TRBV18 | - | TGTGCCAGCTCACCGCGCTTAACGGGTGAGACCCAGTACTTC | CASSPRLTGETQYF
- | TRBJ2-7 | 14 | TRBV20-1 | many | TGCAGTGCTCCGGGCCCCTCTGGTCTCTACGAGCAGTACTTC | CSAPGPSGLYEQYF
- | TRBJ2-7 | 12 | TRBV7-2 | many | TGTGCCAGCAGCACCAACCCCTACGAGCAGTACTTC | CASSTNPYEQYF
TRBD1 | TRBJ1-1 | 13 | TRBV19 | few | TGTGCCAGTAGTATGGAAGGGGGCGGATGGGCTTTCTTT | CASSMEGGGWAFF
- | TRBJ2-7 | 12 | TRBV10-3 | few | TGTGCCATCAGGGGGGTCGGGTACGAGCAGTACTTC | CAIRGVGYEQYF
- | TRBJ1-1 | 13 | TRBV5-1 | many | TGTGCCAGCAGCTTAGGCCCCAACACTGAAGCTTTCTTT | CASSLGPNTEAFF
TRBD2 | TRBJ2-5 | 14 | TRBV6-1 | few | TGTGCCAGCTCTAGCGGGAGTTCCCAAGAGACCCAGTACTTC | CASSSGSSQETQYF
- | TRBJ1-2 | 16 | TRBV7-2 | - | TGTGCCAGCAGCTTAGGACCTTACGAGGCCCCATATGGCTACACCTTC | CASSLGPYEAPYGYTF
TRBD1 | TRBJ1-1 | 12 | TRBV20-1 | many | TGCAGTGCTAGCGGACAGGGGACTGAAGCTTTCTTT | CSASGQGTEAFF
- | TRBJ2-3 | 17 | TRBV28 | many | TGTGCCAGCAGTTATTCCACGGCACACGGGCGGGGAGATACGCAGTATTTT | CASSYSTAHGRGDTQYF
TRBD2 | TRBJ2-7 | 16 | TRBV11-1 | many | TGTGCCAGCAGCAGTTTTAGCGGGGAACGGATCTACGAGCAGTACTTC | CASSSFSGERIYEQYF
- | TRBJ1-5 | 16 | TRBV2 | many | TGTGCCAGCAGTCTTCCGGGGGCCAACAGGAATCAGCCCCAGCATTTT | CASSLPGANRNQPQHF
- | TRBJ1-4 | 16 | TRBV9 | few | TGTGCCAGCAGCGTTTCGCCCTCTGGGGGTTCTGAAAAACTGTTTTTT | CASSVSPSGGSEKLFF
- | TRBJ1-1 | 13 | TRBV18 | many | TGTGCCAGCTCACCATACGGGAACACTGAAGCTTTCTTT | CASSPYGNTEAFF
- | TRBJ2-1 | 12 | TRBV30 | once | TGTGCCTGGTATTCTCATGAGGATGAGCAGTTCTTC | CAWYSHEDEQFF